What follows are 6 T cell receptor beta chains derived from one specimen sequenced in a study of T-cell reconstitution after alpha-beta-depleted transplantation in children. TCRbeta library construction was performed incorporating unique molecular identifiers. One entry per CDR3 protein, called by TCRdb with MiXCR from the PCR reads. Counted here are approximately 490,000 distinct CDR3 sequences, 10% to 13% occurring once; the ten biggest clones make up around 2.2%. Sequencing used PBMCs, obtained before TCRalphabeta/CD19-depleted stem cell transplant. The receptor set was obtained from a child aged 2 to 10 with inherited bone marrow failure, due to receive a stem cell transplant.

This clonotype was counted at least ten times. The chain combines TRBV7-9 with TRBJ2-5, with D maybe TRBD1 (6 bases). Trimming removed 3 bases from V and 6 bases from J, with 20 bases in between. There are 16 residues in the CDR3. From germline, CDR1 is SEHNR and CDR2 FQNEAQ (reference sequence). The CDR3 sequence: CASSFLQQGPGQTQYF. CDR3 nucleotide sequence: TGTGCCAGCAGCTTCCTTCAACAGGGACCGGGGCAGACCCAGTACTTC.

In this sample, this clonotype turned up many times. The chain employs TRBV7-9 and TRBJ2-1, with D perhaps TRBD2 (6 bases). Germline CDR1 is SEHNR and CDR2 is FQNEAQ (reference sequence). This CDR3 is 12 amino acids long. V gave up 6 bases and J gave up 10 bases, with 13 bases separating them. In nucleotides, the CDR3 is TGTGCCAGCAGTCCCATCGGGGGAGAGCAGTTCTTC. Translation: CASSPIGGEQFF. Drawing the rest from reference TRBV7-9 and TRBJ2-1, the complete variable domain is DTGVSQNPRHKITKRGQNVTFRCDPISEHNRLYWYRQTLGQGPEFLTYFQNEAQLEKSRLLSDRFSAERPKGSFSTLEIQRTEQGDSAMYLCASSPIGGEQFFGPGTRLTVL.

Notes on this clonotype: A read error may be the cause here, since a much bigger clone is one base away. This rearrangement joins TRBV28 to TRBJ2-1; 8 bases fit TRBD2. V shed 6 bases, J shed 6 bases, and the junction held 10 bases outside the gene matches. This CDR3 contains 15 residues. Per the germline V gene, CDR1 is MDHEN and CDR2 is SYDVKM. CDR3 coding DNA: TGTGCCAGCAGCGCGGGGGGACTACTCTTCAATGAGCAGTTCTTC. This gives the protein CASSAGGLLFNEQFF.

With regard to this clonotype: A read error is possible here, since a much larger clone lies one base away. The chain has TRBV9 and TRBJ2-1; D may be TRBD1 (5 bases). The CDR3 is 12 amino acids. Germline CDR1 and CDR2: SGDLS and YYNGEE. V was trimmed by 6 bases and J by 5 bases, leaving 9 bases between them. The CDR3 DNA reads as TGTGCCAGCAAGGGGTGTAACAATGAGCAGTTCTTC. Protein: CASKGCNNEQFF. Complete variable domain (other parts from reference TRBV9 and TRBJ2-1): DSGVTQTPKHLITATGQRVTLRCSPRSGDLSVYWYQQSLDQGLQFLIQYYNGEERAKGNILERFSAQQFPDLHSELNLSSLELGDSALYFCASKGCNNEQFFGPGTRLTVL.

CDR3 in amino acids: CASSSRLGFLSNTEAFF. The CDR3 coding sequence is TGTGCCAGCAGCTCCCGCCTCGGTTTTTTATCCAACACTGAAGCTTTCTTT. J is TRBJ1-1 and V is TRBV6-5, with D unclear. V lost 6 bases and J 2 bases, leaving 22 bases between the germline ends. CDR1 is MNHEY, CDR2 SVGAGI, per germline. This CDR3 has 17 residues.

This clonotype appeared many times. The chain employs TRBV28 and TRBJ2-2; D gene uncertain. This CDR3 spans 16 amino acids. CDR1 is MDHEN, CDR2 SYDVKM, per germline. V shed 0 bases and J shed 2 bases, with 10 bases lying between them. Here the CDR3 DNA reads TGTGCCAGCAGTTTATGGCGTAGAGGAAACACCGGGGAGCTGTTTTTT. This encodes CASSLWRRGNTGELFF.